This is a list of T cell receptor beta chains from one sample in a study of blood T cell repertoires in COVID-19. The table came from immunoSEQ multiplex PCR; TCRdb's copy has only in-frame clones and leaves some out. The table has hundreds of thousands of clones, approximately 90% seen once. The sample comprised peripheral blood. These receptor sequences come from a woman younger than 30 who had recovered from COVID-19. The CDR3 runs from the conserved cysteine through the conserved F or W. D genes are given only for firm matches. Not all rows give a size; the values are once, few, many and, for expanded clones, a class.

j_call d_call clone_size v_call cdr3_nt cdr3_aa
TRBJ2-3 TRBD2 . TRBV30 TGTGCCTGGAGTGTACGGAGGACTAGCGGGATGACAGATACGCAGTATTTT CAWSVRRTSGMTDTQYF
TRBJ2-1 . once TRBV6-2/TRBV6-3 TGTGCCAGCAGTCCCCTCAGCAATGAGCAGTTCTTC CASSPLSNEQFF
TRBJ2-3 TRBD2 . TRBV5-1 TGCGCCAGCACCCCCCGGGGAGGGGAGCGAAATACGCAGTATTTT CASTPRGGERNTQYF
TRBJ2-2 TRBD1 . TRBV5-1 TGCGCCAGCAGCTTGAATCCGGACAGGGGGCGCGGGGAGCTGTTTTTT CASSLNPDRGRGELFF
TRBJ1-1 TRBD1 . TRBV30 TGTGCCTGGAGTGTCCGGGACAGGGCCGCTATGAACACTGAAGCTTTCTTT CAWSVRDRAAMNTEAFF
TRBJ2-3 . . TRBV9 TGTGCCAGCAGCGTAGGGCGCGGGATGGGGGCAGATACGCAGTATTTT CASSVGRGMGADTQYF
TRBJ2-1 TRBD1 . TRBV24-1 TGTGCCACCGTCGACAGGGGACCCTACAATGAGCAGTTCTTC CATVDRGPYNEQFF
TRBJ1-2 . . TRBV5-1 TGCGCCAGCAGGGAGTCCACTAATGACTATGGCTACACCTTC CASRESTNDYGYTF
TRBJ1-3 . . TRBV2 TGTGCCAGCAGTGAAGAGGCAGGGGGAAACACCATATATTTT CASSEEAGGNTIYF
TRBJ1-1 . once TRBV19 TGTGCCAGTAGTATTTCAGGAATGAACACTGAAGCTTTCTTT CASSISGMNTEAFF
TRBJ2-3 TRBD1 . TRBV9 TGTGCCAGCAGCGCTGGGACAGGTTCAGATACGCAGTATTTT CASSAGTGSDTQYF
TRBJ1-2 TRBD1 . TRBV27 TGTGCCAGCAGTCTGGACAGGGGGCTTGGCTACACCTTC CASSLDRGLGYTF
TRBJ1-1 . . TRBV5-1 TGCGCCAGCAGCTTTGGGGGCGGGCACACTGAAGCTTTCTTT CASSFGGGHTEAFF
TRBJ2-5 . . TRBV5-6 TGTGCCAGCAGCTTGCGGGAGGGGGCAGAGACCCAGTACTTC CASSLREGAETQYF
TRBJ2-2 TRBD2 once TRBV6-5 TGTGCCAGCAGTTACTCGGCCGGGGGGAGCACCGGGGAGCTGTTTTTT CASSYSAGGSTGELFF
TRBJ2-3 TRBD1 once TRBV19 TGTGCCAGTGGGACAGGGGTCAGCACAGATACGCAGTATTTT CASGTGVSTDTQYF
TRBJ2-1 . . TRBV19 TGTGCCAGTAGTATTTCGGACAGGAGGGCCTACAATGAGCAGTTCTTC CASSISDRRAYNEQFF
TRBJ1-4 TRBD1 once TRBV27 TGTGCCAGCACCCACAGGGGGCTTGAAAAACTGTTTTTT CASTHRGLEKLFF
TRBJ2-3 . . TRBV7-9 TGTGCCAGCAGCCTAAGCGGGTCTAGCACAGATACGCAGTATTTT CASSLSGSSTDTQYF
TRBJ2-3 . . TRBV5-1 TGCGCCAGCAGCTTCGGATTAGGGGTGGATACGCAGTATTTT CASSFGLGVDTQYF
TRBJ1-5 . . TRBV6-2/TRBV6-3 TGTGCCAGCAGTTACGGGCACAATCAGCCCCAGCATTTT CASSYGHNQPQHF
TRBJ2-1 . . TRBV11-3 TGTGCCAGCAGCCGCCAGGGGCCCAGACGAGATGAGCAGTTCTTC CASSRQGPRRDEQFF
TRBJ2-1 . . TRBV30 TGTGCCTGGCGAAAGGGGGGGCGACCCATTCCCTCCTACAATGAGCAGTTCTTC CAWRKGGRPIPSYNEQFF
TRBJ1-1 . . TRBV6-6 TGTGCCAGCAGTTACTCGATTTTCAACCTAAACACTGAAGCTTTCTTT CASSYSIFNLNTEAFF
TRBJ2-1 . . TRBV10-2 TGCGCCAGCAGTGAATTGTGGGCTGAGCAGTTCTTC CASSELWAEQFF
TRBJ1-1 . . TRBV5-5 TGTGCCAGCAGCTTTGGTACAGGACCGAACACTGAAGCTTTCTTT CASSFGTGPNTEAFF
TRBJ2-1 . . TRBV9 TGTGCCAGCAGCGTCACGGGAGTCAATGAGCAGTTCTTC CASSVTGVNEQFF
TRBJ1-3 . . TRBV7-9 TGTGCCAGCAGCGTCTACCAGGGGTTCGTCTCTGGAAACACCATATATTTT CASSVYQGFVSGNTIYF
TRBJ1-1 TRBD1 . TRBV4-1 TGCGCCAGCAGCCCTGGGACAGGTACCATGAACACTGAAGCTTTCTTT CASSPGTGTMNTEAFF
TRBJ1-2 . once TRBV28 TGTGCCAGCAGAACCGGGACAACCTATGGCTACACCTTC CASRTGTTYGYTF
TRBJ2-1 . . TRBV12-2 TGTGCAAGTCGCTTAACTCTAGCGGGGCTCAAGCCCAATGAGCAGTTCTTC CASRLTLAGLKPNEQFF
TRBJ1-1 . . TRBV4-3 TGCGCCAGCAGCCAAGAAACCGGGCGGGGGGCCACTGAAGCTTTCTTT CASSQETGRGATEAFF
TRBJ2-5 TRBD1 . TRBV28 TGTGCCAGCAGTACAGAGACAGGGGTCTTGGGGACCCAGTACTTC CASSTETGVLGTQYF
TRBJ2-2 TRBD2 . TRBV5-6 TGTGCCAGCAGCTTGATACGGGAGGGGGCCGGGGAGCTGTTTTTT CASSLIREGAGELFF
TRBJ2-2 TRBD2 few TRBV10-3 TGTGCCATCAGTGAGTCGAAACTAGCGGACAGAACCGGGGAGCTGTTTTTT CAISESKLADRTGELFF
TRBJ2-3 TRBD1 . TRBV2 TGTGCCAGCAGGGACAGGGGGCAGGCAGATACGCAGTATTTT CASRDRGQADTQYF
TRBJ2-3 . . TRBV6-5 TGTGCCAGCAGCCGAGACAGGACTAGGATGCCGCAGTATTTT CASSRDRTRMPQYF
TRBJ1-3 TRBD1 few TRBV19 TGTGCCAGTAGTAGAACCCACAGGGGGGGGAGAAACACCATATATTTT CASSRTHRGGRNTIYF
TRBJ1-5 TRBD1 once TRBV9 TGTGCCAGCAGCGGATCAGGGGGTAGCAATCAGCCCCAGCATTTT CASSGSGGSNQPQHF
TRBJ2-3 TRBD2 . TRBV30 TGTGCCTGGAGTAGAGCGGGAGGGACAGATACGCAGTATTTT CAWSRAGGTDTQYF
TRBJ1-2 . few TRBV6-6 TGTGCCAGCAGTTACCTACAGGGCAACTATGGCTACACCTTC CASSYLQGNYGYTF
TRBJ2-1 TRBD1 . TRBV4-3 TGCGCCAGCAGCCAAGACTCGGACAGGGCTTACAATGAGCAGTTCTTC CASSQDSDRAYNEQFF
TRBJ1-3 . . TRBV5-1 TGCGCCAGCAGCTTGGGGGCCAGCTCTGGAAACACCATATATTTT CASSLGASSGNTIYF
TRBJ2-3 TRBD1 . TRBV25-1 TGTGCCAGCAGTGTTGGGACAGGGCCCACAGATACGCAGTATTTT CASSVGTGPTDTQYF
TRBJ2-6 TRBD1 . TRBV7-2 TGTGCCAGCAGCCCCTCCCCGGGACAGGGCCTCTCTGGGGCCAACGTCCTGACTTTC CASSPSPGQGLSGANVLTF
TRBJ1-4 . . TRBV18 TGTGCCAGCTCACCATCCGATGAAAAACTGTTTTTT CASSPSDEKLFF
TRBJ1-5 TRBD1 . TRBV9 TGTGCCAGCAGCTCCGGGACAGGGGTGGATCAGCCCCAGCATTTT CASSSGTGVDQPQHF
TRBJ2-1 TRBD2 . TRBV5-4 TGTGCCAGCAGCTCCTTTAGCGGGAGGGCCCCAGAGCAGTTCTTC CASSSFSGRAPEQFF
TRBJ1-1 TRBD1 . TRBV10-2 TGCGCCAGCAGTGGTCCAGGGGGAACTGAAGCTTTCTTT CASSGPGGTEAFF
TRBJ2-2 TRBD1 . TRBV29-1 TGCAGCGGTGTGAGGGGGCCGGCAAACACCGGGGAGCTGTTTTTT CSGVRGPANTGELFF
TRBJ2-6 . . TRBV15 TGTGCCACCAGCGAACAGGTCTCTGGGGCCAACGTCCTGACTTTC CATSEQVSGANVLTF
TRBJ2-2 . . TRBV14 TGTGCCAGCAGCCCGAGACATTTCTCGAACACCGGGGAGCTGTTTTTT CASSPRHFSNTGELFF
TRBJ2-5 TRBD2 . TRBV11-3 TGTGCCAGCAGCCCGCGACTAGCGGAGACTCAAGAGACCCAGTACTTC CASSPRLAETQETQYF
TRBJ1-1 . once TRBV27 TGTGCCAGCAGTTTTTCATCCAGGCCGAACACTGAAGCTTTCTTT CASSFSSRPNTEAFF
TRBJ1-5 . few TRBV5-6 TGTGCCAGCAGCTTGGGACAAAGCAATCAGCCCCAGCATTTT CASSLGQSNQPQHF
TRBJ2-1 TRBD2 . TRBV5-1 TGCGCCAGCAGCCCCCTAGCGGGAGGGCCCGGTGATGAGCAGTTCTTC CASSPLAGGPGDEQFF
TRBJ1-2 TRBD1 . TRBV29-1 TGCAGCGTTGTGACAGGGGGCAATGGCTACACCTTC CSVVTGGNGYTF
TRBJ1-3 . . TRBV15 TGTGCCACTCTCATGGGATATGGGGGGGGCCTGGAGGGAAACACCATATATTTT CATLMGYGGGLEGNTIYF
TRBJ1-2 . . TRBV27 TGTGCCAGCAGTTTAGGTCCGACAGGAACTAACTATGGCTACACCTTC CASSLGPTGTNYGYTF